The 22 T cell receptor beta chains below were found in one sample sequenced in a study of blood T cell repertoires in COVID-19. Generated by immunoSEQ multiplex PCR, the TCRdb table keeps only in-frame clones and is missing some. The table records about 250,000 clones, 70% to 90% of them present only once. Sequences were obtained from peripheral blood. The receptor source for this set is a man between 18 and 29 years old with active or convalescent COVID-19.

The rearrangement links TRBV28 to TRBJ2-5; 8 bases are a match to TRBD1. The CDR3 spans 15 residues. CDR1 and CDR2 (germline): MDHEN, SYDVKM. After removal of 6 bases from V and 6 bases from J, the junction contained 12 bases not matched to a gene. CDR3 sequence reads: CASRHLTGGDKTQYF. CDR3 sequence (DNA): TGTGCCAGCAGACACCTTACAGGGGGTGACAAGACCCAGTACTTC.

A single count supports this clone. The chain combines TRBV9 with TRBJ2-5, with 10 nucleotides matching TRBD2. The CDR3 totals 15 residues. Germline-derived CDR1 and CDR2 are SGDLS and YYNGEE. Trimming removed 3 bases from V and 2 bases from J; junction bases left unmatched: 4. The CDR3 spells CASSGTSGIQETQYF. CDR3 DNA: TGTGCCAGCAGCGGGACTAGCGGAATACAAGAGACCCAGTACTTC. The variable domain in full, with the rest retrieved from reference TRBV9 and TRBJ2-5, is DSGVTQTPKHLITATGQRVTLRCSPRSGDLSVYWYQQSLDQGLQFLIQYYNGEERAKGNILERFSAQQFPDLHSELNLSSLELGDSALYFCASSGTSGIQETQYFGPGTRLLVL.

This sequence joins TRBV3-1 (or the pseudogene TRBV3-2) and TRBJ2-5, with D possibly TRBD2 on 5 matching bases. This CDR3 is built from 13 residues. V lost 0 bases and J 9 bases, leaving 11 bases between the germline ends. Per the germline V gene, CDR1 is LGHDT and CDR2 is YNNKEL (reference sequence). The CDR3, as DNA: TGTGCCAGCAGCCAAGAGGAGCGGACGGCCCAGTACTTC. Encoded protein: CASSQEERTAQYF.

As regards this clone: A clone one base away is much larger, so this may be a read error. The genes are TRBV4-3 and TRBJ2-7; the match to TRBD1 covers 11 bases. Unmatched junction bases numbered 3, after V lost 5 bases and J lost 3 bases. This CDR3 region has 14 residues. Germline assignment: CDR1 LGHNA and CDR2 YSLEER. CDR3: CASSSGTGGYEQYF. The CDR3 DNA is TGCGCCAGCAGCTCCGGGACAGGGGGCTACGAGCAGTACTTC.

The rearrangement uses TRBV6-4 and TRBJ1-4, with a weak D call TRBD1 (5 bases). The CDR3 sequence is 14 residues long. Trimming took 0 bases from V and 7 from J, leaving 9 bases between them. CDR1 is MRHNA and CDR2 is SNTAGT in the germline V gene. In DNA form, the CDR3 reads TGTGCCAGCAGTGACTCCAGGGTAGGTGAAAAACTGTTTTTT. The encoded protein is CASSDSRVGEKLFF.

Written as DNA, the CDR3 is TGTGCCAGTCAAGCAGCGGGGGCGTGGGCTGAAAAACTGTTTTTT. Its protein is CASQAAGAWAEKLFF. This chain joins TRBV19 and TRBJ1-4; D perhaps matches TRBD1 (6 bases). Germline V gives CDR1 LNHDA, CDR2 SQIVND (reference sequence). The germline V and J ends were trimmed by 8 bases and 7 bases, with 20 bases remaining between them. The CDR3 is 15 amino acids.

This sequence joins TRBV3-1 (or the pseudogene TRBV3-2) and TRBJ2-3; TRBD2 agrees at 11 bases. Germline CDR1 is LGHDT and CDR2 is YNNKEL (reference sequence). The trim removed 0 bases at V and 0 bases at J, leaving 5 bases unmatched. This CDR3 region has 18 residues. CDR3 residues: CASSQETSGETSTDTQYF. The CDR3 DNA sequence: TGTGCCAGCAGCCAAGAGACTAGCGGGGAAACTAGCACAGATACGCAGTATTTT.

The CDR3 region has the DNA TGTGCCAGCAGCCCCCTGGCGGGAGGGGACTACGAGCAGTACTTC. Its protein is CASSPLAGGDYEQYF. The V call is TRBV7-2, the J call TRBJ2-7, with 9 bases identical to TRBD2. With 5 bases clipped from V and 3 bases from J, the junction kept 8 bases outside the gene matches. There are 15 residues in the CDR3. The V gene's germline CDR1 is SGHTA and CDR2 FQGNSA.

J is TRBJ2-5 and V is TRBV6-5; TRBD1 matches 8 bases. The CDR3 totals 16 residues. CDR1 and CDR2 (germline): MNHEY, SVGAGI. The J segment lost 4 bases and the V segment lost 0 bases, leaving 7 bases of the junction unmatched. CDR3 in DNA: TGTGCCAGCAGTTACTCCCGTCAGGGGGCCGGAGAGACCCAGTACTTC. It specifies CASSYSRQGAGETQYF.

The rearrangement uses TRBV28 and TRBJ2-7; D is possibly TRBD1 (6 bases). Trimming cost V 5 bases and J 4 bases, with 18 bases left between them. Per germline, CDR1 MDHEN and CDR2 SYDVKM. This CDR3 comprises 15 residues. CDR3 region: CASSPTPPGAYEQYF. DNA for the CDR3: TGTGCCAGCAGTCCCACCCCGCCAGGGGCGTACGAGCAGTACTTC.

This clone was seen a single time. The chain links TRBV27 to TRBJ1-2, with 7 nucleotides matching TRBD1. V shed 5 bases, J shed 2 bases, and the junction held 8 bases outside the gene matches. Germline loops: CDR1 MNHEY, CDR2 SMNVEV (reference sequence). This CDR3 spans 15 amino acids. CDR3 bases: TGTGCCAGCAGTCCTTACTTGGGACAGAACTATGGCTACACCTTC. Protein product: CASSPYLGQNYGYTF.

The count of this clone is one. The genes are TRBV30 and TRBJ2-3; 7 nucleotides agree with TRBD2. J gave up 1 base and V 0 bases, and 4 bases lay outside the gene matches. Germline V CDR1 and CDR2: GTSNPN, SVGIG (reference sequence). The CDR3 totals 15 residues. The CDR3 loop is CAWSVSAGGTDTQYF. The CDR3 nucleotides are TGTGCCTGGAGTGTCTCGGCGGGGGGCACAGATACGCAGTATTTT.

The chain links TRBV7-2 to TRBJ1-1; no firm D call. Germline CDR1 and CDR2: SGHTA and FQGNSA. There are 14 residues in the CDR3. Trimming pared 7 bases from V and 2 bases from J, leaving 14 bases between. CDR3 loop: CASTLKHPNTEAFF. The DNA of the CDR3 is TGTGCCAGCACCTTGAAGCATCCTAACACTGAAGCTTTCTTT.

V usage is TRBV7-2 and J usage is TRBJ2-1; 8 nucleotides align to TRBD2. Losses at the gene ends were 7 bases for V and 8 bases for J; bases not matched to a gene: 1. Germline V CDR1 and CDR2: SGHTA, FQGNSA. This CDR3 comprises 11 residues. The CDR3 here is CASTGRDEQFF. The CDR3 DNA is TGTGCCAGCACCGGGAGGGATGAGCAGTTCTTC.

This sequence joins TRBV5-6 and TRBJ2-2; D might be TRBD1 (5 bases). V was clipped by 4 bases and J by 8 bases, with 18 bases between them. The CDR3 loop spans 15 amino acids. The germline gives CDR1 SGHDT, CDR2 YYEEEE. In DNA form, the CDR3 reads TGTGCCAGCAGCCTGGTTACTGTGGGGCGAGGGGAGCTGTTTTTT. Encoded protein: CASSLVTVGRGELFF.

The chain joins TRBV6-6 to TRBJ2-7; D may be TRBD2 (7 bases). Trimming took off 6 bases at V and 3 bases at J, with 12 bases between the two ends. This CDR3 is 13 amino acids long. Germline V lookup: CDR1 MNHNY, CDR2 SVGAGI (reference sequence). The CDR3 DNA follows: TGTGCCAGCAGGGGGGGGGCCAACTACGAGCAGTACTTC. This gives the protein CASRGGANYEQYF.

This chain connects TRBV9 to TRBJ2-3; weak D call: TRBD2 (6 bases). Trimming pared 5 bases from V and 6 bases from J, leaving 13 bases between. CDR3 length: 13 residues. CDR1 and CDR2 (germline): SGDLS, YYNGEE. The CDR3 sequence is CASRGGVGDTQYF. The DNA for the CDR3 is TGTGCCAGCAGGGGCGGGGTAGGCGATACGCAGTATTTT.

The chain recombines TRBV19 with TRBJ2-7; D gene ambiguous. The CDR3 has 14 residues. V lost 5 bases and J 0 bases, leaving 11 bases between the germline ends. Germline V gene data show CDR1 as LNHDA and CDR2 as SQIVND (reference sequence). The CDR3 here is CASSEQVSSYEQYF. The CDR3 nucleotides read TGTGCCAGTAGTGAGCAGGTCAGCTCCTACGAGCAGTACTTC.

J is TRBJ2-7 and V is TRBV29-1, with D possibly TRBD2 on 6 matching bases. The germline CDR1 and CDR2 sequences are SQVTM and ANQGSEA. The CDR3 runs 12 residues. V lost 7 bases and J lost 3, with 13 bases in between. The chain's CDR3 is CSAFSAGYEQYF. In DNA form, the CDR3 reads TGCAGCGCTTTCTCAGCGGGCTACGAGCAGTACTTC.

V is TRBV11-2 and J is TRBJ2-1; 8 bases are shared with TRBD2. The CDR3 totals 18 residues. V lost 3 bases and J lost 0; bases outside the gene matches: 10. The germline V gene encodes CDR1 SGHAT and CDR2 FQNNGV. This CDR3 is CASSFQGAGAHSYNEQFF. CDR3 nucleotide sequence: TGTGCCAGCAGCTTCCAAGGAGCGGGAGCCCACTCCTACAATGAGCAGTTCTTC.

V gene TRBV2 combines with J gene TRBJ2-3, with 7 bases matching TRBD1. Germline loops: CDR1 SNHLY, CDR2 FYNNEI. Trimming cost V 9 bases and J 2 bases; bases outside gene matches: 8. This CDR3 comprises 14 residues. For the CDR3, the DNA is TGTGCCAGGAGACAGGGATCTTCCACAGATACGCAGTATTTT. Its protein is CARRQGSSTDTQYF.

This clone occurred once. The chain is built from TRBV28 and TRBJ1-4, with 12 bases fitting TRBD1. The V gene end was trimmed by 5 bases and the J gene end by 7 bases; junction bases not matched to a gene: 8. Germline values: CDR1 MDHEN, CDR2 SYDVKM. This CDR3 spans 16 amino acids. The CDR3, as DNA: TGTGCCAGCAGTCAGGGACAGGGGGCGCGTCGTGAAAAACTGTTTTTT. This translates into CASSQGQGARREKLFF.